These 26 T cell receptor beta chains were sequenced from one sample in a study of TIL therapy for anti-PD-1-resistant metastatic lung cancer. This was the immunoSEQ v3 assay. Clones were sequenced by immunoSEQ multiplex PCR, and TCRdb holds only the in-frame ones, with some missing. This sample has 95,000 or so clones; about three fifths occur once, and the top ten carry approximately 9.9%. The time point here: pre-treatment sample, taken before nivolumab and TIL therapy. Pleural nodules or supraclavicular lymph nodes made up most of the excised metastases sampled. The specimen was tumor tissue, collected at baseline. The receptors come from a person aged 25-80 years with non-small cell lung cancer.

This chain links TRBV28 with TRBJ1-5, with D maybe TRBD1 (5 bases). Germline CDR1 MDHEN, CDR2 SYDVKM. The CDR3 loop spans 18 amino acids. V dropped 3 bases and J dropped 7 bases, with 25 bases sitting between them. CDR3 bases: TGTGCCAGCAGTTTTCCCCCGGTCGGCAGGGCAGTAAACCAGCCCCAGCATTTT. This codes for CASSFPPVGRAVNQPQHF. The variable domain in full, completed from reference TRBV28 and TRBJ1-5, reads DVKVTQSSRYLVKRTGEKVFLECVQDMDHENMFWYRQDPGLGLRLIYFSYDVKMKEKGDIPEGYSVSREKKERFSLILESASTNQTSMYLCASSFPPVGRAVNQPQHFGDGTRLSIL.

J is TRBJ1-2 and V is TRBV7-9; tentatively, D is TRBD1 (5 bases). V was cut by 3 bases and J by 4 bases, with 9 bases left in between. The germline V gene encodes CDR1 SEHNR and CDR2 FQNEAQ (reference sequence). This CDR3 is 13 amino acids long. CDR3 bases: TGTGCCAGCAGCTTCGGAAGGGGCTATGGCTACACCTTC. It codes for CASSFGRGYGYTF.

This chain links TRBV29-1 with TRBJ2-5; 12 bases fit TRBD2. V was pared by 7 bases and J by 5 bases, with 2 bases of the junction left unmatched. CDR3 size: 12 residues. Germline V gene lookup returns CDR1 SQVTM and CDR2 ANQGSEA. The CDR3 bases are TGCAGCGCTAGCGGGGGGGCTGAGACCCAGTACTTC. Translating it yields CSASGGAETQYF.

The chain couples TRBV7-8 to TRBJ2-2; a possible D gene is TRBD1 (6 bases). Germline values: CDR1 SGHVS, CDR2 FQNEAQ. V lost 3 bases, J lost 5 bases, and 16 bases lay in between. The CDR3 runs 16 residues. CDR3 bases: TGTGCCAGCAGCTTGCTACAGGGAACGGGAACCGGGGAGCTGTTTTTT. It specifies CASSLLQGTGTGELFF.

The V and J genes are TRBV7-2 and TRBJ2-1; the match to TRBD2 covers 7 bases. The CDR3 is 15 amino acids. The germline gives CDR1 SGHTA, CDR2 FQGNSA. J gave up 7 bases and V 6 bases, and 12 bases lay outside the gene matches. The CDR3 bases are TGTGCCAGCAGTCAGCTCCGGGGCGGGGGAAATGAGCAGTTCTTC. This sequence encodes CASSQLRGGGNEQFF.

This clone was observed a few times. The CDR3 sequence is CASGTGARSEQFF. In nucleotides, the CDR3 is TGCGCCAGCGGGACAGGGGCTCGAAGTGAGCAGTTCTTC. The rearrangement uses TRBV10-2 and TRBJ2-1; 10 positions match TRBD1. This CDR3 has 13 amino acids. V lost 8 bases to trimming and J lost 9 bases; unmatched junction nucleotides: 7. Germline lookup yields CDR1 WSHSY and CDR2 SAAADI.

This clone was counted many times. In nucleotides, the CDR3 is TGTGCCAGCAGCTTTAGCTCCTACGAGCAGTACTTC. Amino acids: CASSFSSYEQYF. The chain has TRBV7-9 and TRBJ2-7; no clear D. The CDR3 totals 12 residues. CDR1 and CDR2 (germline): SEHNR, FQNEAQ (reference sequence). V was pared by 3 bases and J by 0 bases, with 3 bases between.

This chain connects TRBV30 to TRBJ1-6; D not resolved. From germline, CDR1 is GTSNPN and CDR2 SVGIG (reference sequence). Trimming shortened V by 1 base and J by 7 bases, and 8 bases separated the two germline ends. The CDR3 loop spans 13 amino acids. The DNA of the CDR3 is TGTGCCTGGAGTGCCCCGCTGAATTCACCCCTCCACTTT. The encoded protein is CAWSAPLNSPLHF.

The chain has TRBV4-3 and TRBJ1-1; no definite D call. The CDR3 loop spans 14 amino acids. Between the trimmed V and J ends, which lost 0 bases and 5 bases, there was a span of 10 bases. Germline V gene lookup returns CDR1 LGHNA and CDR2 YSLEER. CDR3: CASSQDVVRTEAFF. CDR3 DNA: TGCGCCAGCAGCCAAGATGTGGTACGGACTGAAGCTTTCTTT.

This clone was counted only a few times. The chain links TRBV6-5 to TRBJ2-1; 9 bases are shared with TRBD1. The CDR3 has 13 amino acids. V was pared by 6 bases and J by 7 bases, with 4 bases of the junction left unmatched. Per the germline V gene, CDR1 is MNHEY and CDR2 is SVGAGI. For the CDR3, the DNA is TGTGCCAGCAGACAGGGACAGGGAAATGAGCAGTTCTTC. Translating it yields CASRQGQGNEQFF.

A note on this clone: Its ends do not fully match the called genes, so a read error is possible. The chain is built from TRBV5-1 and TRBJ2-1, with 7 positions matching TRBD2. The CDR3 consists of 14 residues. The germline V gene has CDR1 SGHRS and CDR2 YFSETQ. The DNA of the CDR3 is TGCGCCAACAGCTTGGCGGCGGGAGTTTCTGAGCAGTTCTTC. Translating gives CANSLAAGVSEQFF.

The gene calls are TRBV28 and TRBJ2-7; 11 positions agree with TRBD1. There are 17 residues in the CDR3. Germline lookup yields CDR1 MDHEN and CDR2 SYDVKM. J lost 4 bases, V lost 4 bases, and 12 bases had no gene match. For the CDR3, the DNA is TGTGCCAGCAGTTCGCTGTCGGAGGGACAGGGGGTTTACGAGCAGTACTTC. It yields the protein CASSSLSEGQGVYEQYF.

The chain has TRBV9 and TRBJ2-5, with 11 bases fitting TRBD2. J gave up 2 bases and V 0 bases, and 6 bases lay outside the gene matches. Germline V gene lookup returns CDR1 SGDLS and CDR2 YYNGEE. The CDR3 runs to 17 residues. In DNA form, the CDR3 reads TGTGCCAGCAGCGTAGGGGCTAGCGGGGGGTCACAAGAGACCCAGTACTTC. Its translation is CASSVGASGGSQETQYF.

The J gene is TRBJ2-7, the V gene TRBV5-6; the match to TRBD2 covers 11 bases. The germline gives CDR1 SGHDT, CDR2 YYEEEE. Germline trimming cut 2 bases from V and 4 bases from J; bases unmatched to any gene: 2. The CDR3 sequence is 14 residues long. The CDR3 reads CASSFGLAGYEQYF. Here the CDR3 DNA reads TGTGCCAGCAGCTTCGGACTAGCGGGTTACGAGCAGTACTTC.

The V gene is TRBV4-2, the J gene TRBJ2-1; 12 bases fit TRBD1. J lost 5 bases, V lost 2 bases, and 7 bases had no gene match. Germline-derived CDR1 and CDR2 are LGHNA and YNFKEQ. The CDR3 spans 17 residues. CDR3 amino acids: CASSQTRDRGQNNEQFF. The CDR3 DNA reads as TGTGCCAGCAGCCAAACCCGGGACAGGGGGCAAAACAATGAGCAGTTCTTC.

This clone appeared a few times. The rearrangement joins TRBV28 to TRBJ1-2; 7 bases agree with TRBD1. Germline V CDR1 and CDR2: MDHEN, SYDVKM. The CDR3 loop spans 15 amino acids. Trimming at V came to 7 bases and at J to 4 bases, leaving 12 bases not matched to a gene. CDR3 sequence (DNA): TGTGCCAGCACCCCCCGGTGGGGACAGTCCTATGGCTACACCTTC. The encoded protein is CASTPRWGQSYGYTF.

The chain recombines TRBV7-2 with TRBJ2-5; 9 bases map to TRBD2. The CDR3 runs to 14 residues. V shed 5 bases and J 5 bases; nucleotides not matched to a gene: 6. The germline CDR1 and CDR2 sequences are SGHTA and FQGNSA. The DNA for the CDR3 is TGTGCCAGCAGCCAGGCGGGGGGGCCGGAGACCCAGTACTTC. Protein product: CASSQAGGPETQYF.

The rearrangement joins TRBV5-1 to TRBJ1-1; possible D gene TRBD1, 6 bases. Trimming removed 0 bases from V and 6 bases from J, with 12 bases in between. Germline assignment: CDR1 SGHRS and CDR2 YFSETQ. The CDR3 covers 14 residues. The CDR3 loop reads CASSLAGQPAEAFF. The CDR3, as DNA: TGCGCCAGCAGCTTGGCAGGACAGCCCGCTGAAGCTTTCTTT.

This clone was counted a few times. This chain uses TRBV6-5 with TRBJ2-1; the D is unclear. Germline CDR1 MNHEY, CDR2 SVGAGI. The V gene lost 0 bases and the J gene lost 5 bases, with 14 bases spanning the gap. This CDR3 has 16 amino acids. DNA of the CDR3: TGTGCCAGCAGTTACTCTGCGCAGGTTGTCGACAATGAGCAGTTCTTC. This encodes CASSYSAQVVDNEQFF.

V and J are TRBV7-6 and TRBJ1-2; no definite D call. CDR1 is SGHVS, CDR2 FNYEAQ, per germline. CDR3 length equals 13 residues. Trimming stripped 5 bases from V and 6 bases from J, with 13 bases between. The CDR3 DNA follows: TGTGCCAGCAGCCCCCAAGTTGCCCATGGCTACACCTTC. Translation: CASSPQVAHGYTF.

This chain links TRBV3-1 (or the pseudogene TRBV3-2) with TRBJ1-1; TRBD1 matches 8 bases. The CDR3 is 13 amino acids. Germline loops: CDR1 LGHDT, CDR2 YNNKEL (reference sequence). With V trimmed by 11 bases and J by 7 bases, 12 bases remained unmatched. Written as DNA, the CDR3 is TGTGCCGCAAGGGCAGGGGGCAAGGTTGAAGCTTTCTTT. It translates to CAARAGGKVEAFF.

The V gene is TRBV13, the J gene TRBJ2-7; 11 bases agree with TRBD2. Losses at the gene ends were 5 bases for V and 1 base for J; bases not matched to a gene: 13. The germline gives CDR1 PRHDT, CDR2 FYEKMQ (reference sequence). This CDR3 is 18 amino acids long. CDR3 nucleotide sequence: TGTGCCAGCAGCCTCTTACTAGCGGGAGTCTCGGTGTCCTACGAGCAGTACTTC. Residues: CASSLLLAGVSVSYEQYF. The whole variable domain, filled in from reference TRBV13 and TRBJ2-7, reads AAGVIQSPRHLIKEKRETATLKCYPIPRHDTVYWYQQGPGQDPQFLISFYEKMQSDKGSIPDRFSAQQFSDYHSELNMSSLELGDSALYFCASSLLLAGVSVSYEQYFGPGTRLTVT.

This sequence joins TRBV5-1 and TRBJ2-7, with D perhaps TRBD2 (6 bases). The germline V gene has CDR1 SGHRS and CDR2 YFSETQ. Trimming stripped 5 bases from V and 0 bases from J, with 12 bases between. There are 14 residues in the CDR3. The CDR3 DNA is TGCGCCAGCAGTGGTTACGGGGGCTCCTACGAGCAGTACTTC. Translation gives CASSGYGGSYEQYF.

The chain joins TRBV7-8 to TRBJ2-7; 8 bases match TRBD1. The V segment lost 2 bases and the J segment 2 bases; nucleotides outside the gene matches: 5. Germline values: CDR1 SGHVS, CDR2 FQNEAQ. The CDR3 is 15 amino acids. CDR3 protein: CASSLTGTGAYEQYF. The CDR3 bases are TGTGCCAGCAGCTTAACCGGGACAGGAGCCTACGAGCAGTACTTC.

The chain links TRBV19 to TRBJ2-4; 7 nucleotides align to TRBD1. CDR1 and CDR2 (germline): LNHDA, SQIVND (reference sequence). This CDR3 has 20 amino acids. V lost 4 bases to trimming and J lost 0 bases; unmatched junction nucleotides: 18. The CDR3 coding sequence is TGTGCCAGTAGTAGGGGGACAGTGGCGGTGAGGTTCCTAGCCAAAAACATTCAGTACTTC. Translation: CASSRGTVAVRFLAKNIQYF.

The chain uses TRBV6-5 and TRBJ2-1, with TRBD1 as a possible D gene (5 bases). The germline CDR1 and CDR2 sequences are MNHEY and SVGAGI. Trimming removed 8 bases at V and 12 bases at J, with 11 bases between. The CDR3 is 10 amino acids. The CDR3 DNA is TGTGCCAGCGGCCAGGGAACGCAGTTCTTC. It is translated as CASGQGTQFF.